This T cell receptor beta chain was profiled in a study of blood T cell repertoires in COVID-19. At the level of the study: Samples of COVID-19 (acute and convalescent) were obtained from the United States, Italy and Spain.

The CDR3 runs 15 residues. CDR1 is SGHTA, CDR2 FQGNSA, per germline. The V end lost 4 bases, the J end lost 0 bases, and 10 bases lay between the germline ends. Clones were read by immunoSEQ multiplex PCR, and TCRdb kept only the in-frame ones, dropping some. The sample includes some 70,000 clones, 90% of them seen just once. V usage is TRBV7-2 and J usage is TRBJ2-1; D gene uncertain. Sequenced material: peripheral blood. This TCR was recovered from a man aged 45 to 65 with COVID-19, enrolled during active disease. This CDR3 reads CASSYYKSSYNEQFF. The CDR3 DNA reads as TGTGCCAGCAGCTATTATAAGAGCTCCTACAATGAGCAGTTCTTC.